These 20 T cell receptor beta chains originate from one sample sequenced in a study of blood T cell repertoires in COVID-19. TCRdb keeps only in-frame clones here, not all; method: immunoSEQ multiplex PCR. The repertoire consists of some 200,000 clones, with about 85% occurring once and the leading ten covering about 22%. Material: peripheral blood. These receptors came from a man aged 55 to 70 with active or convalescent COVID-19.

This chain joins TRBV5-1 and TRBJ1-1; possible D gene TRBD1, 6 bases. V was clipped by 4 bases and J by 1 base, with 14 bases between them. The CDR3 extends over 15 amino acids. Germline CDR1 SGHRS, CDR2 YFSETQ. The CDR3: CASSPKDRSNTEAFF. Here the CDR3 DNA reads TGCGCCAGCAGCCCGAAGGACAGATCGAACACTGAAGCTTTCTTT.

This rearrangement joins TRBV9 to TRBJ1-2; 7 nucleotides align to TRBD1. Trimming cost V 4 bases and J 13 bases; bases outside gene matches: 7. The CDR3 is 11 amino acids. Germline-derived CDR1 and CDR2 are SGDLS and YYNGEE. This chain's CDR3 is CASSPGGAPTF. The CDR3 DNA sequence: TGTGCCAGCAGCCCAGGGGGAGCTCCCACCTTC.

This clone is a singleton in its sample. The rearrangement joins TRBV2 to TRBJ1-4, with D hard to call. The germline gives CDR1 SNHLY, CDR2 FYNNEI. Trimming removed 6 bases from V and 3 bases from J, with 5 bases in between. CDR3 length equals 12 residues. The CDR3 nucleotides read TGTGCCAGCAGGGTAGCTAATGAAAAACTGTTTTTT. This gives the protein CASRVANEKLFF.

In this sample, this clone turned up once. The chain couples TRBV5-3 to TRBJ1-3, with 8 bases lining up with TRBD1. TRBV5-3 is given ORF status, its function remaining uncertain. There are 21 residues in the CDR3. V shed 6 bases and J 0 bases; nucleotides not matched to a gene: 23. In DNA, the CDR3 is TGTGCCAGAACCGATATGCCGGCGGGACAGGCTCTTTTAAGCTCTGGAAACACCATATATTTT. Its translation: CARTDMPAGQALLSSGNTIYF.

This clone has just a few counts. The chain couples TRBV9 to TRBJ1-6, with a possible D match to TRBD1 (6 bases). V lost 3 bases and J 8 bases, leaving 15 bases between the germline ends. Germline loops: CDR1 SGDLS, CDR2 YYNGEE. The CDR3 is 15 residues long. The CDR3 sequence: CASSERGKDDSPLHF. The CDR3 nucleotides read TGTGCCAGCAGCGAGAGGGGGAAAGATGATTCACCCCTCCACTTT.

This chain uses TRBV7-9 with TRBJ1-2, with D perhaps TRBD1 (6 bases). Trimming shortened V by 4 bases and J by 4 bases, and 16 bases separated the two germline ends. This CDR3 is 15 amino acids long. Per the germline V gene, CDR1 is SEHNR and CDR2 is FQNEAQ (reference sequence). In DNA form, the CDR3 reads TGTGCCAGCAGCTCACAGACGGGGGGCGCCTATGGCTACACCTTC. It translates to CASSSQTGGAYGYTF.

The chain links TRBV10-3 to TRBJ2-5; TRBD1 is a possible D gene (6 bases). Trimming removed 9 bases at V and 5 bases at J, with 13 bases between. The CDR3 loop spans 12 amino acids. CDR1 ENHRY and CDR2 SYGVKD come from the germline V gene. This CDR3 is CAIQGSGETQYF. CDR3 coding DNA: TGTGCCATTCAGGGGTCTGGGGAGACCCAGTACTTC.

The chain recombines TRBV6-1 with TRBJ2-2; the match to TRBD2 covers 9 bases. V gave up 4 bases and J gave up 3 bases; unmatched junction bases: 6. CDR3 length: 16 residues. The germline gives CDR1 MNHNS, CDR2 SASEGT. CDR3 region: CASSVQAGGDTGELFF. CDR3 in DNA: TGTGCCAGCAGTGTCCAAGCGGGGGGCGACACCGGGGAGCTGTTTTTT.

The chain is built from TRBV19 and TRBJ1-2; perhaps TRBD1 as D (5 bases). CDR3 length: 16 amino acids. CDR1 is LNHDA and CDR2 is SQIVND in the germline V gene (reference sequence). V lost 5 bases to trimming and J lost 2 bases, with 18 bases between them. The CDR3 sequence: CASSSSPGWVNYGYTF. Written as DNA, the CDR3 is TGTGCCAGTAGTTCCTCCCCAGGGTGGGTAAACTATGGCTACACCTTC.

This chain connects TRBV4-1 to TRBJ1-4; D is undetermined. Germline values: CDR1 MGHRA, CDR2 YSYEKL. V lost 8 bases to trimming and J lost 5 bases, with 21 bases between them. The CDR3 totals 16 residues. As DNA, the CDR3 is TGCGCCAGCGGCGGGATTGGAGCCCGGAAAAATGAAAAACTGTTTTTT. Translation: CASGGIGARKNEKLFF.

A few counts support this clone. CDR3 in amino acids: CASSLNARYNEQFF. CDR3 coding DNA: TGTGCCAGCAGCTTAAACGCGCGGTACAATGAGCAGTTCTTC. The chain couples TRBV7-2 to TRBJ2-1; D unclear. From germline, CDR1 is SGHTA and CDR2 FQGNSA. The V end lost 2 bases, the J end lost 4 bases, and 9 bases lay between the germline ends. This CDR3 comprises 14 residues.

The chain combines TRBV19 with TRBJ1-1, with 9 bases matching TRBD1. The CDR3 consists of 13 residues. Germline loops: CDR1 LNHDA, CDR2 SQIVND (reference sequence). Germline trimming cut 5 bases from V and 3 bases from J; bases unmatched to any gene: 1. The CDR3 nucleotides are TGTGCCAGTAGTTGGACAGGGGACACTGAAGCTTTCTTT. Translating gives CASSWTGDTEAFF.

The rearrangement uses TRBV24-1 and TRBJ2-7; 8 positions match TRBD1. V shed 9 bases, J shed 4 bases, and the junction held 13 bases outside the gene matches. Germline lookup yields CDR1 KGHDR and CDR2 SFDVKD. The CDR3 contains 15 residues. The CDR3 is CATSRPDRGGYEQYF. Here the CDR3 DNA reads TGTGCCACCTCTAGACCTGACAGGGGTGGGTACGAGCAGTACTTC.

The chain employs TRBV6-2 or TRBV6-3 and TRBJ1-5, with 9 bases that match TRBD1. CDR1 MNHEY and CDR2 SVGEGT come from the germline V gene. The CDR3 extends over 15 amino acids. J was trimmed by 5 bases and V by 6 bases; bases with no gene match: 8. CDR3 loop: CASRPNDRGYQPQHF. The CDR3 nucleotides read TGTGCCAGCAGACCTAATGACAGGGGGTATCAGCCCCAGCATTTT.

The chain joins TRBV24-1 to TRBJ2-6; D is ambiguous. From germline, CDR1 is KGHDR and CDR2 SFDVKD. Between the trimmed V and J ends, which lost 5 bases and 0 bases, there was a span of 4 bases. The CDR3 has 14 amino acids. The CDR3 nucleotides read TGTGCCACCAGTGGGGCCTCTGGGGCCAACGTCCTGACTTTC. Translation gives CATSGASGANVLTF.

The DNA of the CDR3 is TGTGCCAGCAGTTACGGGGGACAGGGCACTGAAGCTTTCTTT. Protein sequence: CASSYGGQGTEAFF. The V and J genes are TRBV6-5 and TRBJ1-1; 9 bases align to TRBD1. CDR1 is MNHEY, CDR2 SVGAGI, per germline. The CDR3 has 14 residues. Trimming at V came to 2 bases and at J to 4 bases, leaving 2 bases not matched to a gene.

This chain joins TRBV5-4 and TRBJ1-1; 9 bases align to TRBD1. The length of the CDR3 is 15 residues. Germline assignment: CDR1 SGHNT and CDR2 YYREEE (reference sequence). J was trimmed by 1 base and V by 5 bases; bases with no gene match: 6. In DNA form, the CDR3 reads TGTGCCAGCAGATTACAGGGGGCGAAGAACACTGAAGCTTTCTTT. Translated, it gives CASRLQGAKNTEAFF.

Written as DNA, the CDR3 is TGCGCCAGCAGCTTCGGTCTAGCGGGGGGCGAGCAGTTCTTC. Residues: CASSFGLAGGEQFF. V gene TRBV5-1 combines with J gene TRBJ2-1; 11 bases are a match to TRBD2. The CDR3 is made up of 14 amino acids. The J segment lost 10 bases and the V segment lost 2 bases, leaving 5 bases of the junction unmatched. The germline V gene encodes CDR1 SGHRS and CDR2 YFSETQ.

This sequence joins TRBV4-2 and TRBJ2-7; TRBD1 agrees at 9 bases. V gave up 3 bases and J gave up 3 bases; unmatched junction bases: 3. The CDR3 is 14 residues long. Germline CDR1 LGHNA, CDR2 YNFKEQ. CDR3 sequence reads: CASSHRTGVYEQYF. CDR3 DNA sequence: TGTGCCAGCAGCCATAGGACAGGGGTCTACGAGCAGTACTTC.

This clone was seen just once. This chain uses TRBV4-1 with TRBJ2-7; 7 nucleotides line up with TRBD1. Germline-derived CDR1 and CDR2 are MGHRA and YSYEKL. CDR3 size: 15 residues. J was trimmed by 2 bases and V by 0 bases; bases with no gene match: 4. The CDR3 nucleotides read TGCGCCAGCAGCCAAGAGGCGGACAGGACCTACGAGCAGTACTTC. Its protein product is CASSQEADRTYEQYF.